The 24 T cell receptor beta chains reported below all come from one sample, sequenced in a study of T cells after yellow fever vaccination (dated by TCRdb to about 2019). The treatment or condition tag for this specimen amounts to: live attenuated yellow fever vaccine strain. The method was 5' RACE. Instrument used: Illumina HiSeq 2500. In-frame beta chains were kept once TCRdb had trimmed the public reads at Q25 with fastp and called clones with MiXCR. All rows with the same CDR3 protein become a single entry with the most common DNA and genes. Counted in this sample were some 670,000 distinct CDR3 sequences; more than 9% of them appeared once. The ten largest clones take up 15% of the sample. The specimen was PBMCs, collected on the day of the yellow fever booster vaccination. These TCRs come from a man aged 25-40 years who received the YFV17D yellow fever vaccine.

This clonotype has a handful of counts. V usage is TRBV2 and J usage is TRBJ2-7; 10 bases are shared with TRBD2. The CDR3 extends over 15 amino acids. V lost 7 bases and J lost 1; bases outside the gene matches: 7. Germline CDR1 is SNHLY and CDR2 is FYNNEI. The CDR3 DNA reads as TGTGCCAGCATAGCCCGGACTAGCGGTTCCTACGAGCAGTACTTC. This encodes CASIARTSGSYEQYF.

This clonotype has more than one count but fewer than ten. The V gene is TRBV29-1, the J gene TRBJ2-2, with 9 bases fitting TRBD1. This CDR3 is 14 amino acids long. The V gene's germline CDR1 is SQVTM and CDR2 ANQGSEA. Trimming at V came to 3 bases and at J to 5 bases, leaving 4 bases not matched to a gene. The CDR3 sequence: CSVEHRGPTGELFF. The CDR3 DNA reads as TGCAGCGTTGAGCACAGGGGGCCTACCGGGGAGCTGTTTTTT.

The genes are TRBV3-1 and TRBJ1-4; no clear D gene. V dropped 4 bases and J dropped 7 bases, with 16 bases sitting between them. This CDR3 has 15 residues. The germline CDR1 and CDR2 sequences are LGHDT and YNNKEL (reference sequence). CDR3 sequence: CASSRLPGKLEKLFF. CDR3 nucleotide sequence: TGTGCCAGCAGCCGACTACCCGGGAAGCTTGAAAAACTGTTTTTT.

The sample holds a few counts of this clonotype. The chain has TRBV10-3 and TRBJ2-1, with 7 bases identical to TRBD1. V dropped 5 bases and J dropped 1; count of bases not matched to a gene: 2. The CDR3 covers 14 residues. The V gene's germline CDR1 is ENHRY and CDR2 SYGVKD. The CDR3 protein is CAISRGQSYNEQFF. DNA for the CDR3: TGTGCCATCAGTCGGGGACAGTCCTACAATGAGCAGTTCTTC.

This clonotype was seen only a few times. This rearrangement joins TRBV20-1 to TRBJ2-1, with a weak D call TRBD1 (5 bases). Germline loops: CDR1 DFQATT, CDR2 SNEGSKA (reference sequence). Trimming cost V 0 bases and J 7 bases, with 16 bases left between them. The CDR3 is 15 residues long. CDR3 amino acids: CSARDPGRALNEQFF. As DNA, the CDR3 is TGCAGTGCTAGAGATCCCGGCAGGGCCCTAAATGAGCAGTTCTTC.

This clonotype was seen repeatedly, ten times or more. The rearrangement links TRBV27 to TRBJ2-2; 9 bases fit TRBD2. The CDR3 runs to 14 residues. Germline CDR1 MNHEY, CDR2 SMNVEV (reference sequence). The J segment lost 5 bases and the V segment lost 8 bases, leaving 6 bases of the junction unmatched. This CDR3 reads CASGLAGATGELFF. For the CDR3, the DNA is TGTGCCAGCGGCTTAGCGGGAGCAACCGGGGAGCTGTTTTTT.

A word on this clonotype: At one end, the junction sequence differs from germline, possibly due to a read error. The chain uses TRBV9 and TRBJ2-7; D may be TRBD1 or TRBD2 (7 bases each). Germline values: CDR1 SGDLS, CDR2 YYNGEE. This CDR3 comprises 14 residues. The CDR3 region has the DNA TGTGCCAGCAGCCCAGGGGGGGCTGTTTACGAGCTGTACTTC. Protein product: CASSPGGAVYELYF.

The rearrangement links TRBV10-3 to TRBJ2-5; 8 bases agree with TRBD2. With 11 bases clipped from V and 1 base from J, the junction kept 12 bases outside the gene matches. Germline values: CDR1 ENHRY, CDR2 SYGVKD. The CDR3 loop spans 15 amino acids. The CDR3 DNA reads as TGTGCCGTCCGGGCGGCTAGCGGGCCCCAAGAGACCCAGTACTTC. Its translation: CAVRAASGPQETQYF.

Written as DNA, the CDR3 is TGTGCCACCAGCCAGAGGAACACTGAAGCTTTCTTT. This encodes CATSQRNTEAFF. V and J are TRBV15 and TRBJ1-1; D not resolved. The V gene's germline CDR1 is LNHNV and CDR2 YYDKDF (reference sequence). CDR3 length: 12 amino acids. V shed 5 bases and J shed 1 base, with 5 bases lying between them. Full variable domain (missing parts from reference TRBV15 and TRBJ1-1): DAMVIQNPRYQVTQFGKPVTLSCSQTLNHNVMYWYQQKSSQAPKLLFHYYDKDFNNEADTPDNFQSRRPNTSFCFLDIRSPGLGDTAMYLCATSQRNTEAFFGQGTRLTVV.

This clonotype was found a few times. The chain employs TRBV28 and TRBJ2-5; D is unresolved. V lost 5 bases, J lost 7 bases, and 23 bases lay in between. Per germline, CDR1 MDHEN and CDR2 SYDVKM. The CDR3 is made up of 16 amino acids. The CDR3 spells CASSPPEESPRATQYF. CDR3 sequence (DNA): TGTGCCAGCAGTCCGCCAGAAGAATCCCCTCGAGCGACCCAGTACTTC.

The chain couples TRBV10-2 to TRBJ2-7, with TRBD1 matching over 9 bases. Germline lookup yields CDR1 WSHSY and CDR2 SAAADI. The CDR3 length is 14 residues. The trim removed 8 bases at V and 0 bases at J, leaving 5 bases unmatched. Here the CDR3 reads CASRVQGASYEQYF. The CDR3, as DNA: TGCGCCAGCCGAGTACAGGGGGCCTCCTACGAGCAGTACTTC.

There are a few counts of this clonotype. The rearrangement joins TRBV12-3 or TRBV12-4 to TRBJ1-2, with 7 bases identical to TRBD1. V shed 7 bases and J 2 bases; nucleotides not matched to a gene: 16. The CDR3 is made up of 17 amino acids. The CDR3 region has the DNA TGTGCCAGCACCCTACCCCCGACAGGGCACCCCAACTATGGCTACACCTTC. Amino acid sequence: CASTLPPTGHPNYGYTF.

This sequence joins TRBV3-1 and TRBJ2-5; 9 positions agree with TRBD1. Germline values: CDR1 LGHDT, CDR2 YNNKEL (reference sequence). The trim removed 5 bases at V and 6 bases at J, leaving 10 bases unmatched. CDR3 length equals 15 residues. The CDR3 region is CASSTPTGGNKTQYF. CDR3 coding DNA: TGTGCCAGCAGCACCCCGACAGGGGGTAATAAGACCCAGTACTTC.

This clonotype appeared a few times. The chain carries TRBV3-1 and TRBJ2-2; unclear D gene. Deletions cut 6 bases from V and 5 bases from J, with 16 bases between. Germline V CDR1 and CDR2: LGHDT, YNNKEL (reference sequence). CDR3 size: 15 residues. CDR3 nucleotide sequence: TGTGCCAGCAGACGCATGGCAGCTAGAACCGGGGAGCTGTTTTTT. Amino acids: CASRRMAARTGELFF.

This clonotype was detected only a few times. This chain uses TRBV9 with TRBJ2-7, with 11 positions matching TRBD2. The V gene end was trimmed by 0 bases and the J gene end by 1 base; junction bases not matched to a gene: 12. The CDR3 runs 19 residues. Per the germline V gene, CDR1 is SGDLS and CDR2 is YYNGEE. DNA of the CDR3: TGTGCCAGCAGCGTAGGGGGGGATATCAGGACTAGCGGGTCCTACGAGCAGTACTTC. It codes for CASSVGGDIRTSGSYEQYF. The whole variable domain, filled in from reference TRBV9 and TRBJ2-7, reads DSGVTQTPKHLITATGQRVTLRCSPRSGDLSVYWYQQSLDQGLQFLIQYYNGEERAKGNILERFSAQQFPDLHSELNLSSLELGDSALYFCASSVGGDIRTSGSYEQYFGPGTRLTVT.

The chain carries TRBV20-1 and TRBJ2-3, with D possibly TRBD1 on 6 matching bases. This CDR3 is 17 amino acids long. Germline V CDR1 and CDR2: DFQATT, SNEGSKA (reference sequence). V gave up 5 bases and J gave up 2 bases, with 23 bases separating them. CDR3 loop: CSAPNAPWGRPTDTQYF. The CDR3 bases are TGCAGTGCTCCTAATGCGCCTTGGGGGCGGCCCACAGATACGCAGTATTTT.

This clonotype was counted a few times. The V call is TRBV10-3, the J call TRBJ2-5; D may be TRBD1 (5 bases). The V gene's germline CDR1 is ENHRY and CDR2 SYGVKD. Trimming took 1 base from V and 0 from J, leaving 9 bases between them. The CDR3 has 15 amino acids. The CDR3 bases are TGTGCCATCAGTGAGTACACAGGCTACCAAGAGACCCAGTACTTC. Translating gives CAISEYTGYQETQYF.

There are a few counts of this clonotype. The chain joins TRBV24-1 to TRBJ2-1; D call uncertain. The germline gives CDR1 KGHDR, CDR2 SFDVKD. The CDR3 runs to 14 residues. The germline V and J ends were trimmed by 5 bases and 2 bases, with 9 bases remaining between them. The CDR3 DNA is TGTGCCACCAGTGCCATGGGCACCTACAATGAGCAGTTCTTC. Encoded protein: CATSAMGTYNEQFF.

The chain uses TRBV3-1 and TRBJ2-1; 8 bases are shared with TRBD2. Germline V gene data show CDR1 as LGHDT and CDR2 as YNNKEL (reference sequence). The CDR3 is made up of 15 amino acids. V shed 3 bases and J 7 bases; nucleotides not matched to a gene: 8. CDR3 region: CASSQSPGGGNEQFF. CDR3 nucleotide sequence: TGTGCCAGCAGCCAGTCTCCGGGAGGGGGGAATGAGCAGTTCTTC.

This chain uses TRBV10-3 with TRBJ1-2; the D gene is possibly TRBD1 (5 bases). The length of the CDR3 is 14 residues. V lost 4 bases to trimming and J lost 4 bases, with 13 bases between them. Germline loops: CDR1 ENHRY, CDR2 SYGVKD. The DNA of the CDR3 is TGTGCCATCAGTGGGAAGGGGAACATCTATGGCTACACCTTC. As protein: CAISGKGNIYGYTF.

This clonotype was detected a few times. The chain carries TRBV28 and TRBJ2-5; D might be TRBD2 (5 bases). There are 17 residues in the CDR3. Germline assignment: CDR1 MDHEN and CDR2 SYDVKM. Trimming left V 3 bases short and J 1 base short, with 18 bases between. This CDR3 reads CASSFSPVALFQETQYF. The CDR3 bases are TGTGCCAGCAGTTTTTCACCAGTAGCGTTATTCCAAGAGACCCAGTACTTC. The full variable domain, its missing parts supplied by reference TRBV28 and TRBJ2-5, is DVKVTQSSRYLVKRTGEKVFLECVQDMDHENMFWYRQDPGLGLRLIYFSYDVKMKEKGDIPEGYSVSREKKERFSLILESASTNQTSMYLCASSFSPVALFQETQYFGPGTRLLVL.

This clonotype was seen more than once but under ten times. The chain is built from TRBV7-2 and TRBJ2-1, with 14 bases fitting TRBD2. V trimming: 5 bases; J trimming: 9 bases; junction bases outside the gene matches: 9. This CDR3 is built from 16 residues. Germline V gives CDR1 SGHTA, CDR2 FQGNSA. The CDR3 spells CASSLQPGLAGAEQFF. The CDR3 coding sequence is TGTGCCAGCAGCCTGCAACCGGGACTAGCGGGAGCTGAGCAGTTCTTC.

The V call is TRBV5-6, the J call TRBJ2-2; no firm D call. Trimming removed 6 bases at V and 0 bases at J, with 12 bases between. The CDR3 sequence is 15 residues long. CDR1 SGHDT and CDR2 YYEEEE come from the germline V gene. CDR3 DNA sequence: TGTGCCAGCACCCAAGAGTTCGCGAACACCGGGGAGCTGTTTTTT. This gives the protein CASTQEFANTGELFF. Looking up the rest from reference TRBV5-6 and TRBJ2-2 gives the full variable domain: DAGVTQSPTHLIKTRGQQVTLRCSPKSGHDTVSWYQQALGQGPQFIFQYYEEEERQRGNFPDRFSGHQFPNYSSELNVNALLLGDSALYLCASTQEFANTGELFFGEGSRLTVL.

This clonotype was seen a handful of times. The rearrangement joins TRBV20-1 to TRBJ1-6; D ambiguous. The CDR3 consists of 14 residues. The V gene's germline CDR1 is DFQATT and CDR2 SNEGSKA (reference sequence). With 3 bases removed from V and 0 bases from J, the gap between germline ends came to 6 bases. The CDR3 protein is CSASENSYNSPLHF. The CDR3 DNA reads TGCAGTGCTAGTGAAAACTCCTATAATTCACCCCTCCACTTT.